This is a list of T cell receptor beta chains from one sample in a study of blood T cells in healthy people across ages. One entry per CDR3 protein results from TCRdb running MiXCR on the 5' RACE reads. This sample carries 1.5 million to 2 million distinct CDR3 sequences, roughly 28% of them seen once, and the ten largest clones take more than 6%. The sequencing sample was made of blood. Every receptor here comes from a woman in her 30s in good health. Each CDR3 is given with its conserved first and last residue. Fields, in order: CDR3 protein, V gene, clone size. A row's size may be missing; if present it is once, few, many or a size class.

cdr3_aa: CASSLQAGQPQHF
v_call: TRBV12-3/TRBV12-4
clone_size: many

cdr3_aa: CASSFGGVDNQPQHF
v_call: TRBV12-3/TRBV12-4
clone_size: many

cdr3_aa: CSVEGQKVSGANVLTF
v_call: TRBV29-1
clone_size: few

cdr3_aa: CASSPSGGRTTGELFF
v_call: TRBV7-8
clone_size: .

cdr3_aa: CASSFYICSARGGSGIYNEQFF
v_call: TRBV11-1
clone_size: few

cdr3_aa: CSAGTGLGRNEQFF
v_call: TRBV20-1
clone_size: few

cdr3_aa: CASSPFGSNEQFF
v_call: TRBV5-6
clone_size: few

cdr3_aa: CSAGDPARFVTEQYF
v_call: TRBV20-1
clone_size: .

cdr3_aa: CASSQPLGRDNQPQHF
v_call: TRBV28
clone_size: few

cdr3_aa: CASSLATSGNTEQYF
v_call: TRBV12-3/TRBV12-4
clone_size: many

cdr3_aa: CAWFDRAGSYGYTF
v_call: TRBV30
clone_size: once

cdr3_aa: CASSADVGAYNEQFF
v_call: TRBV6-1
clone_size: .

cdr3_aa: CASGLRDRSGANVLTF
v_call: TRBV12-5
clone_size: few

cdr3_aa: CASSFLGGVGYTF
v_call: TRBV12-3/TRBV12-4
clone_size: .

cdr3_aa: CASSLLAGYQPQHF
v_call: TRBV28
clone_size: few

cdr3_aa: CASSPSGRGNTIYF
v_call: TRBV18
clone_size: .

cdr3_aa: CASSQDEGTDTQYF
v_call: TRBV4-1
clone_size: many

cdr3_aa: CATSDPTGGGYGYTF
v_call: TRBV24-1
clone_size: .

cdr3_aa: CASSQEGHLVAGTNNEQFF
v_call: TRBV4-2
clone_size: .

cdr3_aa: CASRASGTGGHEQYF
v_call: TRBV6-2/TRBV6-3
clone_size: .

cdr3_aa: CSVEGVDRSRYGYTF
v_call: TRBV29-1
clone_size: many

cdr3_aa: CASSQVLDSYEQYF
v_call: TRBV3-1
clone_size: many

cdr3_aa: CASSSTRGSGVSYEQYF
v_call: TRBV7-6
clone_size: many

cdr3_aa: CSSSYGEWKQYF
v_call: TRBV12-3/TRBV12-4
clone_size: few

cdr3_aa: CASSPATDHSPLHF
v_call: TRBV4-1
clone_size: .

cdr3_aa: CARSQDSLGQMNTEAFF
v_call: TRBV4-1
clone_size: .

cdr3_aa: CASSPRLAGAYVQYF
v_call: TRBV28
clone_size: few

cdr3_aa: CASSAGTSGGRGTQYF
v_call: TRBV6-1
clone_size: .

cdr3_aa: CASRRDRVWLEQYF
v_call: TRBV28
clone_size: .

cdr3_aa: CASGTEGVGNEQFF
v_call: TRBV7-6
clone_size: .

cdr3_aa: CAASRGQGISYEQYF
v_call: TRBV15
clone_size: .

cdr3_aa: CASSLMRTGGYNEQYF
v_call: TRBV7-3
clone_size: .

cdr3_aa: CASSLVGGSGVNEQFF
v_call: TRBV12-3/TRBV12-4
clone_size: .

cdr3_aa: CACSAGTAYTEAFF
v_call: TRBV9
clone_size: .

cdr3_aa: CSARGLPNEQFF
v_call: TRBV20-1
clone_size: many

cdr3_aa: CASSLVTGLGNEQFF
v_call: TRBV5-1
clone_size: once

cdr3_aa: CASSSSSIRGAETQYF
v_call: TRBV11-2
clone_size: .

cdr3_aa: CASGGLAAAKNIQYF
v_call: TRBV3-1
clone_size: .

cdr3_aa: CATKNWEGGNEQFF
v_call: TRBV19
clone_size: .

cdr3_aa: CASSEGWGQYF
v_call: TRBV2
clone_size: .

cdr3_aa: CAWRGLAGNNEQFF
v_call: TRBV30
clone_size: .

cdr3_aa: CASSWRTSGSYNEQFF
v_call: TRBV5-1
clone_size: few

cdr3_aa: CASSLSSGREETQYF
v_call: TRBV7-9
clone_size: .

cdr3_aa: CASSPHNGDRDEQFF
v_call: TRBV7-9
clone_size: few

cdr3_aa: CASRPGTGNGENQPQHF
v_call: TRBV12-3/TRBV12-4
clone_size: .

cdr3_aa: CASSDSPTGYYNEQFF
v_call: TRBV6-4
clone_size: few

cdr3_aa: CASRPDRGLGYTF
v_call: TRBV12-3/TRBV12-4
clone_size: .

cdr3_aa: CASSLNWGSYNSPLHF
v_call: TRBV6-5
clone_size: .

cdr3_aa: CASSSQRLAGANEQYF
v_call: TRBV7-2
clone_size: .

cdr3_aa: CASSQGTSGTLYEQYF
v_call: TRBV4-3
clone_size: many

cdr3_aa: CSARSRKGTDTQYF
v_call: TRBV20-1
clone_size: few

cdr3_aa: CSPSPGQAYNEQFF
v_call: TRBV20-1
clone_size: few

cdr3_aa: CASSLGCYEQYF
v_call: TRBV11-2
clone_size: .

cdr3_aa: CASSSFSRVNEQYF
v_call: TRBV28
clone_size: .

cdr3_aa: CASSSWTAGYEQYF
v_call: TRBV5-6
clone_size: few

cdr3_aa: CASSYDGLGLAKNIQYF
v_call: TRBV12-3/TRBV12-4
clone_size: many

cdr3_aa: CASSQDRTSGEQFF
v_call: TRBV4-1
clone_size: .

cdr3_aa: CSAREAGKIHGYTF
v_call: TRBV20-1
clone_size: .

cdr3_aa: CASSSLAGGLNEQFF
v_call: TRBV7-8
clone_size: many

cdr3_aa: CASSPRRNPRDTEAFF
v_call: TRBV5-1
clone_size: few